Sequencing of this T cell receptor beta chain was carried out in a study of identical twins. Study results and caveats: High-abundance cord blood beta clonotypes had fewer insertions; memory repertoires showed none. Invariant cells of the MAIT and iNKT types might have partly distorted the zero-insertion analyses.

The sample holds many counts of this clonotype. What it binds is not known. A universal primer site was incorporated via template switching, and the cDNA contained unique molecular identifiers. Each CDR3 protein gets one entry after TCRdb re-called the 5' RACE reads with MiXCR. The sample contains some 630,000 distinct CDR3 sequences, about 7.1% of which appear only once. CDR3 length: 15 amino acids. The germline V gene encodes CDR1 SGHRS and CDR2 YFSETQ. V gave up 0 bases and J gave up 6 bases; unmatched junction bases: 4. A further study also used this sample, focusing on yellow fever vaccine responses in identical twins.

Specimen: PBMCs. The V and J genes are TRBV5-1 and TRBJ2-2; 8 nucleotides line up with TRBD2. The TCR sequence derives from a woman between 18 and 29 years old in good health. CDR3 protein: CASSLAETSAGELFF. Here the CDR3 DNA reads TGCGCCAGCAGCTTGGCCGAGACTAGCGCCGGGGAGCTGTTTTTT.